The 4 T cell receptor beta chains presented below share a single source sample, sequenced in a study of OX40 agonist ivuxolimab in advanced cancers. Sequenced by immunoSEQ multiplex PCR; TCRdb stores in-frame clones only, minus some. The sample lists some 60,000 clones; about 85% were seen once. The starting material was CD4+ or CD8+ T cells sorted from blood, obtained in a trial of the OX40 agonist ivuxolimab. The receptors here all came from an adult with an advanced solid tumor such as melanoma, head and neck, liver or kidney cancer.

This clone was detected once. The chain couples TRBV7-8 to TRBJ2-3, with TRBD1 matching 8 bases. The CDR3 extends over 15 amino acids. Germline V gene lookup returns CDR1 SGHVS and CDR2 FQNEAQ. J was trimmed by 4 bases and V by 2 bases; bases with no gene match: 5. In DNA form, the CDR3 reads TGTGCCAGCAGCTTACAGACAGGGGAGGCAGATACGCAGTATTTT. It specifies CASSLQTGEADTQYF.

V gene TRBV5-4 combines with J gene TRBJ2-2, with D uncertain. V was shortened by 4 bases and J by 4 bases, with 11 bases between the two germline ends. This CDR3 comprises 14 residues. Germline CDR1 and CDR2: SGHNT and YYREEE (reference sequence). CDR3: CASSPRHSTGELFF. The CDR3 nucleotides are TGTGCCAGCAGCCCGAGGCACAGCACCGGGGAGCTGTTTTTT. The variable domain in full, completed from reference TRBV5-4 and TRBJ2-2, reads ETGVTQSPTHLIKTRGQQVTLRCSSQSGHNTVSWYQQALGQGPQFIFQYYREEENGRGNFPPRFSGLQFPNYSSELNVNALELDDSALYLCASSPRHSTGELFFGEGSRLTVL.

The V call is TRBV29-1, the J call TRBJ2-1; 12 bases are a match to TRBD2. V trimming: 5 bases; J trimming: 6 bases; junction bases outside the gene matches: 11. Germline values: CDR1 SQVTM, CDR2 ANQGSEA. The CDR3 loop spans 16 amino acids. The CDR3 reads CSVRLAGAWLPNEQFF. The CDR3 bases are TGCAGCGTTAGACTAGCGGGAGCGTGGCTACCCAATGAGCAGTTCTTC.

The rearrangement joins TRBV9 to TRBJ2-3; TRBD2 agrees at 15 bases. This CDR3 contains 16 residues. V trimming: 4 bases; J trimming: 4 bases; junction bases outside the gene matches: 4. The germline gives CDR1 SGDLS, CDR2 YYNGEE. The CDR3 sequence: CASSLGLAGGSDTQYF. The CDR3 DNA follows: TGTGCCAGCAGCTTAGGACTAGCGGGAGGGTCAGATACGCAGTATTTT.